This T cell receptor beta chain came from a study of control samples from healthy donors and cancer patients. The assay was immunoSEQ multiplex PCR, and TCRdb's table has in-frame clones only and misses some. The repertoire holds some 79,000 clones, with approximately 84% as singletons. CDR3 length equals 19 residues. J gave up 1 base and V 3 bases, and 13 bases lay outside the gene matches. The germline V gene has CDR1 SGHRS and CDR2 YFSETQ. This receptor was identified in a woman in her 50s in good health. The J gene is TRBJ2-3, the V gene TRBV5-1; 11 bases line up with TRBD2. Specimen: blood. The chain's CDR3 is CASSYYRLAGNLRTDTQYF. DNA of the CDR3: TGCGCCAGCAGCTATTATCGACTAGCGGGAAACCTACGCACAGATACGCAGTATTTT. Drawing the rest from reference TRBV5-1 and TRBJ2-3, the complete variable domain is KAGVTQTPRYLIKTRGQQVTLSCSPISGHRSVSWYQQTPGQGLQFLFEYFSETQRNKGNFPGRFSGRQFSNSRSEMNVSTLELGDSALYLCASSYYRLAGNLRTDTQYFGPGTRLTVL.